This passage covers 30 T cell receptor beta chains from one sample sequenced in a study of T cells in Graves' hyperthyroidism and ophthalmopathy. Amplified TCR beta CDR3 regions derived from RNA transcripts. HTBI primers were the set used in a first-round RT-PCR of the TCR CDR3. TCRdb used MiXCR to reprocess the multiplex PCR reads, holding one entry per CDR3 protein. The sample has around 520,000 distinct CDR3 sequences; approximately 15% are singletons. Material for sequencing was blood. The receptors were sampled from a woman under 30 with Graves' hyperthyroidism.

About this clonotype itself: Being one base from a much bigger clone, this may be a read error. In DNA form, the CDR3 reads TGTGCCAGCAGCTTGGAGGCAGGAGCTTCCCTTGGAAACACCATATATTTT. This gives the protein CASSLEAGASLGNTIYF. The genes are TRBV5-4 and TRBJ1-3; D is uncertain. Trimming stripped 0 bases from V and 3 bases from J, with 16 bases between. Germline V gene sequence: CDR1 SGHNT, CDR2 YYREEE (reference sequence). CDR3 length equals 17 residues. The full variable domain, completed using reference TRBV5-4 and TRBJ1-3, is ETGVTQSPTHLIKTRGQQVTLRCSSQSGHNTVSWYQQALGQGPQFIFQYYREEENGRGNFPPRFSGLQFPNYSSELNVNALELDDSALYLCASSLEAGASLGNTIYFGEGSWLTVV.

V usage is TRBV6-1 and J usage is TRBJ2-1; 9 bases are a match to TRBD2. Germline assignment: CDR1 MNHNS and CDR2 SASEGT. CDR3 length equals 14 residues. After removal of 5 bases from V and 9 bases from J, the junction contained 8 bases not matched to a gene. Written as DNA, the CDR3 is TGTGCCAGCAGTCCCCTCGAGACTAGCGGTGAGCAGTTCTTC. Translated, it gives CASSPLETSGEQFF.

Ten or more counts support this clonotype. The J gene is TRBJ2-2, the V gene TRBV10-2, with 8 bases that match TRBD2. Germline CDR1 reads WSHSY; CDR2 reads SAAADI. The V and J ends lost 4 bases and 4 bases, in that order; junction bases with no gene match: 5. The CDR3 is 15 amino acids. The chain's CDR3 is CASSVAGGLTGELFF. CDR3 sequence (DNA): TGCGCCAGCAGTGTGGCGGGAGGTCTCACCGGGGAGCTGTTTTTT.

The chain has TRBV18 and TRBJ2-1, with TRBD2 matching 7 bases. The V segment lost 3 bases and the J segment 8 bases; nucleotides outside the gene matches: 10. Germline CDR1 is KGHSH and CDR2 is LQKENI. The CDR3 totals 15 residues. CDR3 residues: CASSPQSGGRDEQFF. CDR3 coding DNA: TGTGCCAGCTCACCTCAGAGCGGAGGGAGGGATGAGCAGTTCTTC.

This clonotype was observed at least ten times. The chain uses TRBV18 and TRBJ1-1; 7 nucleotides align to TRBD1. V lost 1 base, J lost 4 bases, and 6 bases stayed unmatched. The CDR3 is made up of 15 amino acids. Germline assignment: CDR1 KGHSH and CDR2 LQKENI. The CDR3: CASSPRVAGGTEAFF. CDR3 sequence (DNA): TGTGCCAGCTCACCACGTGTGGCAGGGGGCACTGAAGCTTTCTTT.

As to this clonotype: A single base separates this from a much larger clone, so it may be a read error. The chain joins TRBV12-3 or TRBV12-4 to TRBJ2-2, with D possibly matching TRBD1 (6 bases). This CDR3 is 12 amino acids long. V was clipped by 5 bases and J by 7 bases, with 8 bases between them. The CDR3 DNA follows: TGTGCCAGCAGTGGGGGCAGCGGGGAGCTGTTTTTT. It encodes CASSGGSGELFF.

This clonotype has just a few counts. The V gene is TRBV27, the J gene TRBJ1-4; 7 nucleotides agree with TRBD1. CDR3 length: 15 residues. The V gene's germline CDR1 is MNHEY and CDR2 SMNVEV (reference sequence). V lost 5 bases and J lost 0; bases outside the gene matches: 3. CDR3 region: CASSRQGATNEKLFF. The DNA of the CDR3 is TGTGCCAGCAGTCGACAGGGTGCAACTAATGAAAAACTGTTTTTT.

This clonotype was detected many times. This chain's CDR3 is CSASVNSYNSPLHF. The CDR3 bases are TGCAGTGCTTCAGTTAACTCCTATAATTCACCCCTCCACTTT. The V gene is TRBV20-1, the J gene TRBJ1-6; D unclear. Trimming stripped 5 bases from V and 0 bases from J, with 8 bases between. The CDR3 spans 14 residues. CDR1 is DFQATT and CDR2 is SNEGSKA in the germline V gene (reference sequence).

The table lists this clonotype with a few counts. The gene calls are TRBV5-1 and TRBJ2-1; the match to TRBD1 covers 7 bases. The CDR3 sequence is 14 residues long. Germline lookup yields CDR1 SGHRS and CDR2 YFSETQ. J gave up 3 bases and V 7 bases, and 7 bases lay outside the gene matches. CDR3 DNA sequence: TGCGCCAGCGGTGGACAGGTCAACTACAATGAGCAGTTCTTC. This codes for CASGGQVNYNEQFF.

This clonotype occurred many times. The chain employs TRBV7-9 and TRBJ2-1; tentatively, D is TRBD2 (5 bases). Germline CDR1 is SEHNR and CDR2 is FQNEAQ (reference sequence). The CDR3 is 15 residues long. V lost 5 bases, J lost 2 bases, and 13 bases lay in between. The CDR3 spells CASSSGISPYNEQFF. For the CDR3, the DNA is TGTGCCAGCAGCAGCGGAATTTCCCCCTACAATGAGCAGTTCTTC.

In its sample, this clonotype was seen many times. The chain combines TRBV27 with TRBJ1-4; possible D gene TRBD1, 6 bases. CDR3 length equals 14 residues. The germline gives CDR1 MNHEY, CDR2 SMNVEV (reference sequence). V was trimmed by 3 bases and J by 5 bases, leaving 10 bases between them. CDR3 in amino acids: CASSFRGQNEKLFF. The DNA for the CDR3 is TGTGCCAGCAGTTTCAGGGGCCAGAATGAAAAACTGTTTTTT.

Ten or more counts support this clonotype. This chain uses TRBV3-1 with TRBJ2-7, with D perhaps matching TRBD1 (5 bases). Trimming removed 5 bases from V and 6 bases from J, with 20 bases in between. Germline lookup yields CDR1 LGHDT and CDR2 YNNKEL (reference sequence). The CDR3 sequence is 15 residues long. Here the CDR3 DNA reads TGTGCCAGCAGCTTGGGTCCAGGGCCCCCGGGCGAGCAGTACTTC. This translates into CASSLGPGPPGEQYF.

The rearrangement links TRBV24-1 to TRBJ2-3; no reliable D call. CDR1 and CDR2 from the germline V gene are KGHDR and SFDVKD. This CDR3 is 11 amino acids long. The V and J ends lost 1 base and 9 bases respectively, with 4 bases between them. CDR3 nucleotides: TGTGCCACCAGTGATTTTAGGACGCAGTATTTT. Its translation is CATSDFRTQYF.

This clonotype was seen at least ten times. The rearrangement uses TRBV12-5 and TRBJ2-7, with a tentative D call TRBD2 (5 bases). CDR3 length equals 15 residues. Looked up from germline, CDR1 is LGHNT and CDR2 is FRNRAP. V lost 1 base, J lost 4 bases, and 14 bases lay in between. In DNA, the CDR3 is TGTGCTAGTGGTTTGGAAATATCCCAGCGGTACGAGCAGTACGTC. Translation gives CASGLEISQRYEQYV.

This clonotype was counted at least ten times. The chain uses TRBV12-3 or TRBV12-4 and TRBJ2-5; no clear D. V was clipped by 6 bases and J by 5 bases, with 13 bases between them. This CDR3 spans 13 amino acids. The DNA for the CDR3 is TGTGCCAGCAGCCACTCATTCGGGGAGACCCAGTACTTC. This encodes CASSHSFGETQYF.

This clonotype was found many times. The CDR3 DNA is TGTGCCAGCAGGAATAGCGGCCAAGCCTACGAGCAGTACTTC. Translation: CASRNSGQAYEQYF. The chain has TRBV12-3 or TRBV12-4 and TRBJ2-7; D is possibly TRBD2 (6 bases). With 6 bases removed from V and 2 bases from J, the gap between germline ends came to 14 bases. The length of the CDR3 is 14 residues.

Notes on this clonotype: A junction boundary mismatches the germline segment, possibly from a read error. The CDR3 sequence: CATSRDTGTREGAFF. The CDR3 DNA reads TGTGCCACCAGCCGAGACACGGGCACCCGGGAGGGAGCTTTCTTT. This rearrangement joins TRBV15 to TRBJ1-1, with unresolved D. This CDR3 comprises 15 residues. CDR1 and CDR2 (germline): LNHNV, YYDKDF (reference sequence).

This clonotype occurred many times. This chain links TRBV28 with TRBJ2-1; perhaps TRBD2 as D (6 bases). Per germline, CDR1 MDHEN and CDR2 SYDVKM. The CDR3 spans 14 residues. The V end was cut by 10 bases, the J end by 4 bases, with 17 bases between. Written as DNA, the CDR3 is TGTGCCATTGACGGAGGGCCACTTTACAATGAGCAGTTCTTC. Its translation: CAIDGGPLYNEQFF.

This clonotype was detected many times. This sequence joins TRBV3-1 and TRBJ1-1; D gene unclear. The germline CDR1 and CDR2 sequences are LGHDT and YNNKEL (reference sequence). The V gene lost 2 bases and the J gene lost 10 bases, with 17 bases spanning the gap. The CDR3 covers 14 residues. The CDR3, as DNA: TGTGCCAGCAGCCAAAGCCTAACCAAAGGAGGAGCTTTCTTT. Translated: CASSQSLTKGGAFF.

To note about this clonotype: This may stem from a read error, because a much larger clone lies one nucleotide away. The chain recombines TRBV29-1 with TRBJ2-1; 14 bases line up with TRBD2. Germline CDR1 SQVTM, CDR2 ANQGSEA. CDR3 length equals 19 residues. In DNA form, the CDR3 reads TGCGGCGTTGTAGGCCTCCCCGGGACTAGCGGGAGCTCCTACAATGAGCAGTTCTTC. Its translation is CGVVGLPGTSGSSYNEQFF.

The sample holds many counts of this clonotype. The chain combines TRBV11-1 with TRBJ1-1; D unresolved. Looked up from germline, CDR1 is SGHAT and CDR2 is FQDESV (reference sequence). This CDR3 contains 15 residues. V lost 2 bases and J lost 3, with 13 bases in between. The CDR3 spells CASSLNDDGYTEAFF. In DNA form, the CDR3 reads TGTGCCAGCAGCTTAAATGACGACGGATACACTGAAGCTTTCTTT.

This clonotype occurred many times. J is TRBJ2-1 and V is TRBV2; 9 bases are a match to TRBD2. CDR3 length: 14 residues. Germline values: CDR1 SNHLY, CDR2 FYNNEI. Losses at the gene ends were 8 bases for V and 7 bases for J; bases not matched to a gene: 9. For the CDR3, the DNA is TGTGCCAGCGGCCTAGCGGGACGGGGGAATGAGCAGTTCTTC. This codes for CASGLAGRGNEQFF.

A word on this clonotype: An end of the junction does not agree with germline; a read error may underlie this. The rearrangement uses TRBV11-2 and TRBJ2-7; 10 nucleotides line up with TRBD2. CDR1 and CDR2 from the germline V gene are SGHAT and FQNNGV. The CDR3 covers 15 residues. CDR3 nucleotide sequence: TGCGCCAGCCGGGACCAAGGGCTAGCGGGAGACGAGCAGTACTTC. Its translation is CASRDQGLAGDEQYF.

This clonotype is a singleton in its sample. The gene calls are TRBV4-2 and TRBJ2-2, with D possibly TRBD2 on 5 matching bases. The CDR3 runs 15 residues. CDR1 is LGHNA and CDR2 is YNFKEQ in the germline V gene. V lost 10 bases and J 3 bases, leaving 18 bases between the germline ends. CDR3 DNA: TGTGCCACCGGGGAAGGGAGCCGGGACACCGGGGAGCTGTTTTTT. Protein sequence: CATGEGSRDTGELFF.

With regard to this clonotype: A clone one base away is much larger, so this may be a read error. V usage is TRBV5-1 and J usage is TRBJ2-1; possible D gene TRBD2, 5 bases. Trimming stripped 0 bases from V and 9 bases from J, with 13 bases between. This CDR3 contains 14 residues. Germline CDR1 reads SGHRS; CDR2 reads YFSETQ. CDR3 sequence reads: CASSLVPAEAEQFF. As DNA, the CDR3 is TGCGCCAGCAGCTTGGTTCCGGCGGAGGCTGAGCAGTTCTTC.

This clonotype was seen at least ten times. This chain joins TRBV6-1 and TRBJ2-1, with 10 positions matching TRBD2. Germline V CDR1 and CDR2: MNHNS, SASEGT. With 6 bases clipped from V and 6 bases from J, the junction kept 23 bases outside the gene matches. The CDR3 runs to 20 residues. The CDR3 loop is CASSPPQGIGSGRALNEQFF. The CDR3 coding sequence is TGTGCCAGCAGCCCACCCCAGGGAATAGGGAGCGGGAGGGCCCTCAATGAGCAGTTCTTC.

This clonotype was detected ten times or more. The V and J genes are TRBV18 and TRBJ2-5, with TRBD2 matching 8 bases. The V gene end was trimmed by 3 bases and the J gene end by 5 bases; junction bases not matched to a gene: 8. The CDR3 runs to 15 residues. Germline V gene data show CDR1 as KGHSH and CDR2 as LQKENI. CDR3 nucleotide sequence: TGTGCCAGCTCACCGTCGGGACTAGTCGGCGAGACCCAGTACTTC. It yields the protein CASSPSGLVGETQYF.

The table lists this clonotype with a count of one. This CDR3 is CASSQEMRGQFF. The DNA of the CDR3 is TGTGCCAGCAGCCAAGAAATGAGGGGGCAGTTCTTC. The rearrangement joins TRBV14 to TRBJ2-1, with D possibly called TRBD1 or TRBD2 (5 bases each). This CDR3 contains 12 residues. Trimming removed 0 bases from V and 12 bases from J, with 9 bases in between. In germline, CDR1 is SGHDN, CDR2 FVKESK.

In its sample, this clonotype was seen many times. The CDR3 loop reads CASSLQGGNQPQHF. For the CDR3, the DNA is TGTGCCAGCAGTTTGCAAGGGGGGAATCAGCCCCAGCATTTT. J is TRBJ1-5 and V is TRBV12-3 or TRBV12-4, with D maybe TRBD1 (6 bases). Trimming left V 3 bases short and J 4 bases short, with 10 bases between. This CDR3 has 14 residues.

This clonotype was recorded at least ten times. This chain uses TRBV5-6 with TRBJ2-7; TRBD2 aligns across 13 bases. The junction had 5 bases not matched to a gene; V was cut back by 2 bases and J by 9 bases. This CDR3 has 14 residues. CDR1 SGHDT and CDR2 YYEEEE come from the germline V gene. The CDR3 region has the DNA TGTGCCAGCAGCTTTGGGACTAGCGGGATCCCGCAGTACTTC. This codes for CASSFGTSGIPQYF.